This entry lists 9 T cell receptor beta chains sequenced from one sample in a study of T cells after yellow fever vaccination. TCRdb re-called the 5' RACE reads through MiXCR, storing one row per CDR3 protein. Among about 330,000 distinct CDR3 sequences listed, 8.1% were seen once. The source material was PBMCs, sampled 35 to 50 days after the first yellow fever vaccination. The receptors derive from a man younger than 35 who received the YFV17D yellow fever vaccine.

This clonotype occurred a few times. The chain uses TRBV6-1 and TRBJ2-7; TRBD1 matches at 7 bases. This CDR3 region has 15 residues. Germline loops: CDR1 MNHNS, CDR2 SASEGT. V trimming: 5 bases; J trimming: 8 bases; junction bases outside the gene matches: 15. The CDR3 region has the DNA TGTGCCAGCAGTACCGGGACAGCCGCTACTTACCAGCAGTACTTC. Protein sequence: CASSTGTAATYQQYF.

J is TRBJ1-2 and V is TRBV6-2 or TRBV6-3; 9 positions match TRBD1. The V gene end was trimmed by 0 bases and the J gene end by 4 bases; junction bases not matched to a gene: 6. This CDR3 has 16 amino acids. The germline gives CDR1 MNHEY, CDR2 SVGEGT. The CDR3 protein is CASSYSTGTGLYGYTF. The CDR3 nucleotides are TGTGCCAGCAGTTACTCTACCGGGACAGGGCTCTATGGCTACACCTTC.

This clonotype was detected only a few times. V is TRBV7-9 and J is TRBJ1-4; no definite D call. CDR1 and CDR2 from the germline V gene are SEHNR and FQNEAQ (reference sequence). Trimming removed 3 bases at V and 7 bases at J, with 15 bases between. CDR3 length: 15 residues. The CDR3 DNA reads TGTGCCAGCAGCTTCTACGGGGATATGGGTGAAAAACTGTTTTTT. This gives the protein CASSFYGDMGEKLFF.

The rearrangement links TRBV4-3 to TRBJ1-1, with 9 nucleotides matching TRBD1. This CDR3 spans 15 amino acids. V lost 4 bases to trimming and J lost 5 bases; unmatched junction nucleotides: 8. Germline V lookup: CDR1 LGHNA, CDR2 YSLEER. The CDR3 sequence is CASSRGQGFRTEAFF. In nucleotides, the CDR3 is TGCGCCAGCAGCCGGGGACAGGGCTTTAGGACTGAAGCTTTCTTT.

The chain links TRBV27 to TRBJ2-5; D is possibly TRBD1 (5 bases). Germline CDR1 is MNHEY and CDR2 is SMNVEV (reference sequence). The CDR3 has 15 amino acids. V lost 5 bases and J 2 bases, leaving 15 bases between the germline ends. The CDR3 DNA is TGTGCCAGCAGTCCCCTCTCAGGGATACAAGAGACCCAGTACTTC. It is translated as CASSPLSGIQETQYF.

In this sample, this clonotype turned up a few times. V and J are TRBV18 and TRBJ2-6; 7 bases align to TRBD1. V lost 0 bases and J lost 0; bases outside the gene matches: 2. The CDR3 covers 17 residues. The germline V gene has CDR1 KGHSH and CDR2 LQKENI. The CDR3 coding sequence is TGTGCCAGCTCACCACCGCAGGGGGTCTCTGGGGCCAACGTCCTGACTTTC. Translating gives CASSPPQGVSGANVLTF.

In its sample, this clonotype was seen a few times. The J gene is TRBJ2-5, the V gene TRBV20-1, with unresolved D. The CDR3 has 13 residues. V lost 2 bases to trimming and J lost 2 bases, with 9 bases between them. Germline CDR1 and CDR2: DFQATT and SNEGSKA (reference sequence). CDR3 coding DNA: TGCAGTGCTAGAATGACTGTTCAAGAGACCCAGTACTTC. It specifies CSARMTVQETQYF.

A few counts support this clonotype. The V gene is TRBV7-9, the J gene TRBJ1-2; 8 nucleotides match TRBD1. The junction had 5 bases not matched to a gene; V was cut back by 7 bases and J by 4 bases. Germline loops: CDR1 SEHNR, CDR2 FQNEAQ (reference sequence). This CDR3 is 13 amino acids long. CDR3 loop: CASTLGQVYGYTF. CDR3 DNA sequence: TGTGCCAGCACCTTGGGACAGGTCTATGGCTACACCTTC.

This clonotype was counted a few times. This chain links TRBV19 with TRBJ2-1; D might be TRBD1 (6 bases). CDR1 and CDR2 from the germline V gene are LNHDA and SQIVND (reference sequence). V was cut by 7 bases and J by 0 bases, with 13 bases left in between. CDR3 size: 15 residues. The CDR3 nucleotides are TGTGCCAGTAACAACAGGGCCAGCTCCTACAATGAGCAGTTCTTC. The encoded protein is CASNNRASSYNEQFF.